These 15 T cell receptor beta chains originate from one sample sequenced in a study of T cell repertoires in cytomegalovirus infection. Each CDR3 protein is one row after TCRdb ran MiXCR on the reads. Of 640,000 or so distinct CDR3 sequences listed, roughly 30% were seen once; the top ten hold 18%. These TCRs are of unknown antigen specificity. The specimen was cultured PBMCs, collected from culture after CMV antigen stimulation. The origin of the receptors is a human donor in good health (CMV status not recorded). Some clones in this sample may be carry-over from other donors' samples.

The chain carries TRBV7-2 and TRBJ2-3, with 7 bases lining up with TRBD2. The CDR3 extends over 13 amino acids. The V gene's germline CDR1 is SGHTA and CDR2 FQGNSA. V shed 2 bases and J 6 bases; nucleotides not matched to a gene: 2. Written as DNA, the CDR3 is TGTGCCAGCAGCTTACTAGCGGTTGATACGCAGTATTTT. It translates to CASSLLAVDTQYF.

In its sample, this clonotype was seen a few times. The J gene is TRBJ1-2, the V gene TRBV10-3; D gene unclear. Germline V gene sequence: CDR1 ENHRY, CDR2 SYGVKD. The ends were cut back, 6 bases at V and 1 base at J, with 12 bases in the middle. The CDR3 covers 14 residues. In nucleotides, the CDR3 is TGTGCCATCAGCCAAGGACGGATTAACTATGGCTACACCTTC. Its translation: CAISQGRINYGYTF.

The chain couples TRBV12-3 or TRBV12-4 to TRBJ1-5; maybe TRBD1 (6 bases). Trimming pared 3 bases from V and 9 bases from J, leaving 12 bases between. The CDR3 runs to 13 residues. The CDR3 DNA reads as TGTGCCAGCAGTTTCCAAGTCAGGGGGCCCCAGCATTTT. It encodes CASSFQVRGPQHF.

This clonotype was seen more than once but under ten times. The chain links TRBV28 to TRBJ2-7; a weak D match, TRBD1 (6 bases). The CDR3 length is 14 residues. The germline V gene has CDR1 MDHEN and CDR2 SYDVKM. V lost 3 bases and J lost 1, with 10 bases in between. Here the CDR3 reads CASSFQGPSYEQYF. The CDR3 nucleotides read TGTGCCAGCAGTTTCCAGGGGCCGTCCTACGAGCAGTACTTC.

This clonotype was observed at least ten times. The chain is built from TRBV12-3 or TRBV12-4 and TRBJ1-2, with a tentative D call TRBD1 (6 bases). CDR3 length: 13 amino acids. Trimming removed 3 bases from V and 3 bases from J, with 8 bases in between. The CDR3 bases are TGTGCCAGCAGTTTCAGGGGAGACTATGGCTACACCTTC. It encodes CASSFRGDYGYTF.

This clonotype was observed a few times. The CDR3 region has the DNA TGTGCCAGCAGTTTAATCTGGAGGGATTTGGACAGAGAAATAGGCAATCAGCCCCAGCATTTT. It encodes CASSLIWRDLDREIGNQPQHF. The genes are TRBV27 and TRBJ1-5; the D gene is possibly TRBD1 (6 bases). The germline CDR1 and CDR2 sequences are MNHEY and SMNVEV (reference sequence). The CDR3 runs 21 residues. Trimming removed 2 bases at V and 2 bases at J, with 28 bases between.

The sample holds a few counts of this clonotype. V is TRBV7-2 and J is TRBJ1-1, with 8 bases aligning to TRBD1. The CDR3 is made up of 16 amino acids. The V and J ends lost 2 bases and 6 bases, in that order; junction bases with no gene match: 11. CDR1 and CDR2 from the germline V gene are SGHTA and FQGNSA. CDR3 nucleotides: TGTGCCAGCAGCTTAACTCCCTCAGGGGGCGGTTCTGAAGCTTTCTTT. It is translated as CASSLTPSGGGSEAFF. Full variable domain (outside the CDR3, taken from reference TRBV7-2 and TRBJ1-1): GAGVSQSPSNKVTEKGKDVELRCDPISGHTALYWYRQSLGQGLEFLIYFQGNSAPDKSGLPSDRFSAERTGGSVSTLTIQRTQQEDSAVYLCASSLTPSGGGSEAFFGQGTRLTVV.

This clonotype was seen many times. This chain joins TRBV7-2 and TRBJ2-1; no definite D call. CDR1 and CDR2 from the germline V gene are SGHTA and FQGNSA. This CDR3 is 15 amino acids long. Trimming left V 5 bases short and J 0 bases short, with 11 bases between. The CDR3 nucleotides are TGTGCCAGCAGCGCCGACGTTAGCTCCTACAATGAGCAGTTCTTC. Its translation: CASSADVSSYNEQFF.

This clonotype was seen once. Just one base apart from a much larger clone, this may be a read error. The chain combines TRBV7-6 with TRBJ2-5; D not certain. Germline V CDR1 and CDR2: SGHVS, FNYEAQ. The V end was cut by 5 bases, the J end by 4 bases, with 8 bases between. The CDR3 is made up of 12 amino acids. CDR3 sequence (DNA): TGTGCCAGCAGCACCCGACTAGAGACCCAGTACTTC. Its protein product is CASSTRLETQYF.

V is TRBV2 and J is TRBJ1-5; D not resolved. Looked up from germline, CDR1 is SNHLY and CDR2 is FYNNEI. The V gene lost 1 base and the J gene lost 6 bases, with 7 bases spanning the gap. The CDR3 extends over 13 amino acids. CDR3 nucleotide sequence: TGTGCCAGCAGTGAAGGACCGGCTCAGCCCCAGCATTTT. Protein: CASSEGPAQPQHF.

This clonotype was observed a few times. The chain carries TRBV19 and TRBJ2-2; 8 nucleotides agree with TRBD2. This CDR3 comprises 15 residues. Unmatched junction bases numbered 9, after V lost 8 bases and J lost 4 bases. Germline V gives CDR1 LNHDA, CDR2 SQIVND (reference sequence). The DNA of the CDR3 is TGTGCCAGTGGAGCGGGAGATTTGTTCACCGGGGAGCTGTTTTTT. Amino acid sequence: CASGAGDLFTGELFF. The full variable domain, its missing parts supplied by reference TRBV19 and TRBJ2-2, is DGGITQSPKYLFRKEGQNVTLSCEQNLNHDAMYWYRQDPGQGLRLIYYSQIVNDFQKGDIAEGYSVSREKKESFPLTVTSAQKNPTAFYLCASGAGDLFTGELFFGEGSRLTVL.

The rearrangement links TRBV12-5 to TRBJ2-1; TRBD1 or TRBD2 may be the D gene (5 bases each). The V end lost 1 base, the J end lost 6 bases, and 22 bases lay between the germline ends. Germline CDR1 LGHNT, CDR2 FRNRAP. This CDR3 has 18 residues. This CDR3 reads CASGLATGVGKGFNEQFF. The CDR3 bases are TGTGCTAGTGGTTTGGCAACCGGTGTCGGGAAGGGGTTCAATGAGCAGTTCTTC.

This clonotype was seen repeatedly, ten times or more. This sequence joins TRBV7-9 and TRBJ1-5; perhaps TRBD1 as D (5 bases). The germline CDR1 and CDR2 sequences are SEHNR and FQNEAQ (reference sequence). This CDR3 has 13 residues. Trimming cost V 2 bases and J 6 bases, with 8 bases left between them. Written as DNA, the CDR3 is TGTGCCAGCAGCTTATTAGGGGCTCAGCCCCAGCATTTT. This encodes CASSLLGAQPQHF.

This clonotype came up a few times. The V gene is TRBV6-2 or TRBV6-3, the J gene TRBJ1-1; TRBD1 might be the D (5 bases). Trimming left V 0 bases short and J 5 bases short, with 13 bases between. The CDR3 extends over 15 amino acids. Germline CDR1 MNHEY, CDR2 SVGEGT. The CDR3: CASSYSRARGTEAFF. The DNA for the CDR3 is TGTGCCAGCAGTTACTCGAGAGCCCGGGGGACTGAAGCTTTCTTT.

The rearrangement links TRBV4-2 to TRBJ2-3; D not resolved. Germline V gene sequence: CDR1 LGHNA, CDR2 YNFKEQ. CDR3 size: 16 residues. The V end was cut by 1 base, the J end by 0 bases, with 11 bases between. In DNA form, the CDR3 reads TGTGCCAGCAGCCAAGTCGTTGGAACTAGCACAGATACGCAGTATTTT. Its protein product is CASSQVVGTSTDTQYF.